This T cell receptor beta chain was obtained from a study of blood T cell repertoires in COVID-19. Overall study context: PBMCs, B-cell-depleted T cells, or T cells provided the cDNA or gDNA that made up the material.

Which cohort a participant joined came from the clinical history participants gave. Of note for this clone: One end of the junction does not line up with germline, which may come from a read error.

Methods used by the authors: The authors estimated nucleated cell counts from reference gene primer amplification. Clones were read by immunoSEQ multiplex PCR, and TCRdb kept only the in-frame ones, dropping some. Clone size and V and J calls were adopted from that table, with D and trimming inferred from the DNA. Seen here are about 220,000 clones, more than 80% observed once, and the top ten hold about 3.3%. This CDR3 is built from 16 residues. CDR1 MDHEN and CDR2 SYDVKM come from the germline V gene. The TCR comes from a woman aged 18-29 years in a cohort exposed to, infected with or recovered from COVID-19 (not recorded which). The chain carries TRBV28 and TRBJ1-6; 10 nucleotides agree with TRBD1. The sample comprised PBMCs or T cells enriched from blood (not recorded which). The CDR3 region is CASSLDGTGVNSPLHF. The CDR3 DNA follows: TGTGCCAGCAGTTTGGACGGGACAGGGGTGAATTCACCTCTCCACTTT.